Following are 20 T cell receptor beta chains from one sample sequenced in a study of a mutant IDH1 vaccine in newly diagnosed glioma. What these receptors recognize is not known. Time point described: week 5, during vaccination. In the vaccine, a single dose held 300 ug of the mutant IDH1 20-mer peptide, along with topical imiquimod. The assay was immunoSEQ multiplex PCR, and TCRdb's table has in-frame clones only and misses some. This table holds around 61,000 clones, about nine tenths found once. Sample: PBMCs, taken from a glioma patient whose treatment included an IDH1 peptide vaccine. These receptors were taken from a woman in her forties with glioma.

The chain recombines TRBV6-6 with TRBJ2-7; 7 positions match TRBD1. CDR1 is MNHNY, CDR2 SVGAGI, per germline (reference sequence). The CDR3 is made up of 16 amino acids. Trimming removed 2 bases from V and 4 bases from J; junction bases left unmatched: 11. The CDR3 loop reads CASSYQDPTGLYEQYF. CDR3 in DNA: TGTGCCAGCAGTTACCAGGACCCGACAGGGCTATACGAGCAGTACTTC.

This chain links TRBV6-5 with TRBJ1-1; possible D gene TRBD1, 5 bases. The V and J ends lost 5 bases and 7 bases respectively, with 8 bases between them. CDR1 and CDR2 from the germline V gene are MNHEY and SVGAGI. The CDR3 runs to 11 residues. The CDR3 DNA reads as TGTGCCAGCAGTCGGGGGGTTGAAGCTTTCTTT. It is translated as CASSRGVEAFF.

The chain is built from TRBV13 and TRBJ2-3; the D gene is possibly TRBD2 (5 bases). The germline V gene has CDR1 PRHDT and CDR2 FYEKMQ (reference sequence). The V end was cut by 0 bases, the J end by 4 bases, with 8 bases between. The CDR3 extends over 14 amino acids. CDR3 nucleotide sequence: TGTGCCAGCAGCTTAGGGAGGGCCTCAGATACGCAGTATTTT. This encodes CASSLGRASDTQYF.

This chain joins TRBV6-6 and TRBJ2-3, with a tentative D call TRBD2 (5 bases). This CDR3 is 15 amino acids long. CDR1 is MNHNY and CDR2 is SVGAGI in the germline V gene (reference sequence). Deletions cut 2 bases from V and 0 bases from J, with 9 bases between. The CDR3 coding sequence is TGTGCCAGCAGTTACAGAGGGCCTAGCACAGATACGCAGTATTTT. It codes for CASSYRGPSTDTQYF.

The CDR3 DNA reads TGTGCCAGCAGCTTAGACAGGATCCGACACACGAACTTCCGCGGCTACACCTTC. This translates into CASSLDRIRHTNFRGYTF. The rearrangement joins TRBV7-2 to TRBJ1-2; TRBD1 is a possible D gene (5 bases). This CDR3 comprises 18 residues. V was clipped by 1 base and J by 8 bases, with 26 bases between them. Germline V lookup: CDR1 SGHTA, CDR2 FQGNSA.

The chain carries TRBV5-4 and TRBJ2-1; 10 bases line up with TRBD2. Germline V gene sequence: CDR1 SGHNT, CDR2 YYREEE (reference sequence). J lost 7 bases, V lost 1 base, and 5 bases had no gene match. The CDR3 has 15 residues. This CDR3 reads CASSLRLAGPNEQFF. The CDR3 DNA sequence: TGTGCCAGCAGCTTGAGACTAGCGGGTCCTAATGAGCAGTTCTTC.

V usage is TRBV4-2 and J usage is TRBJ1-5, with 9 bases identical to TRBD1. This CDR3 has 15 amino acids. CDR1 LGHNA and CDR2 YNFKEQ come from the germline V gene. J gave up 7 bases and V 4 bases, and 8 bases lay outside the gene matches. DNA of the CDR3: TGTGCCAGCAGCCTTACAGGGGGCGATGGGCAGCCCCAGCATTTT. Amino acids: CASSLTGGDGQPQHF.

The V gene is TRBV2, the J gene TRBJ1-1; no clear D gene. Trimming took off 5 bases at V and 8 bases at J, with 12 bases between the two ends. Germline-derived CDR1 and CDR2 are SNHLY and FYNNEI. CDR3 length: 12 residues. The CDR3 spells CASSRGQPEAFF. CDR3 nucleotides: TGTGCCAGCAGTCGTGGGCAGCCGGAAGCTTTCTTT.

The chain combines TRBV27 with TRBJ2-7, with 7 positions matching TRBD1. Germline V gives CDR1 MNHEY, CDR2 SMNVEV (reference sequence). Germline trimming cut 2 bases from V and 0 bases from J; bases unmatched to any gene: 16. The CDR3 covers 19 residues. CDR3: CASSLRKSGTDPRSYEQYF. CDR3 DNA: TGTGCCAGCAGTTTAAGGAAATCCGGGACAGACCCTCGCTCCTACGAGCAGTACTTC.

The chain carries TRBV7-2 and TRBJ1-5, with 7 nucleotides matching TRBD1. The CDR3 extends over 14 amino acids. The ends lost 2 bases at V and 6 bases at J; junction bases unmatched: 4. Per the germline V gene, CDR1 is SGHTA and CDR2 is FQGNSA. The CDR3 DNA follows: TGTGCCAGCAGCTTACCCCAGGGGGGTCAGCCCCAGCATTTT. This encodes CASSLPQGGQPQHF.

The CDR3 sequence is CASSSNTGGEQYF. The CDR3 DNA sequence: TGTGCCAGCAGTTCAAATACAGGGGGCGAGCAGTACTTC. The rearrangement links TRBV6-6 to TRBJ2-7; 8 positions match TRBD1. With V trimmed by 4 bases and J by 6 bases, 5 bases remained unmatched. This CDR3 comprises 13 residues. Germline loops: CDR1 MNHNY, CDR2 SVGAGI (reference sequence).

CDR3 residues: CASSQGPTGVEQYF. Here the CDR3 DNA reads TGCGCCAGCAGCCAGGGCCCTACAGGGGTCGAGCAGTACTTC. V usage is TRBV4-3 and J usage is TRBJ2-7; TRBD1 aligns across 7 bases. Germline V CDR1 and CDR2: LGHNA, YSLEER. The CDR3 is made up of 14 amino acids. The J segment lost 6 bases and the V segment lost 3 bases, leaving 8 bases of the junction unmatched.

This clone was seen only once. CDR3 amino acids: CASSIDATGVNTGELFF. In DNA, the CDR3 is TGTGCCAGTAGTATAGATGCGACAGGAGTGAACACCGGGGAGCTGTTTTTT. The V and J genes are TRBV19 and TRBJ2-2; tentative D call: TRBD1 (6 bases). Germline V lookup: CDR1 LNHDA, CDR2 SQIVND (reference sequence). Trimming pared 0 bases from V and 1 base from J, leaving 12 bases between. This CDR3 has 17 residues.

The CDR3: CASSFGDRVGEQYF. The CDR3 coding sequence is TGTGCCAGCAGCTTCGGGGACAGGGTGGGCGAGCAGTACTTC. V is TRBV5-5 and J is TRBJ2-7, with 9 bases that match TRBD1. The ends lost 2 bases at V and 6 bases at J; junction bases unmatched: 6. Germline values: CDR1 SGHKS, CDR2 YYEKEE (reference sequence). CDR3 length: 14 amino acids. The complete variable domain, with remaining parts taken from reference TRBV5-5 and TRBJ2-7, reads DAGVTQSPTHLIKTRGQQVTLRCSPISGHKSVSWYQQVLGQGPQFIFQYYEKEERGRGNFPDRFSARQFPNYSSELNVNALLLGDSALYLCASSFGDRVGEQYFGPGTRLTVT.

This sequence joins TRBV5-6 and TRBJ1-4, with TRBD1 as a possible D gene (5 bases). V was pared by 0 bases and J by 3 bases, with 12 bases between. The CDR3 is 16 residues long. The germline gives CDR1 SGHDT, CDR2 YYEEEE. The CDR3 is CASSLVSGLANEKLFF. In DNA, the CDR3 is TGTGCCAGCAGCTTGGTTTCAGGGCTCGCTAATGAAAAACTGTTTTTT.

The gene calls are TRBV7-9 and TRBJ1-5; D gene ambiguous. Germline-derived CDR1 and CDR2 are SEHNR and FQNEAQ (reference sequence). V dropped 2 bases and J dropped 7 bases, with 21 bases sitting between them. This CDR3 contains 17 residues. CDR3 protein: CASSLNNFGSGVQPQHF. DNA for the CDR3: TGTGCCAGCAGCTTAAATAATTTCGGGTCGGGAGTCCAGCCCCAGCATTTT. The full variable domain, its missing parts supplied by reference TRBV7-9 and TRBJ1-5, is DTGVSQNPRHKITKRGQNVTFRCDPISEHNRLYWYRQTLGQGPEFLTYFQNEAQLEKSRLLSDRFSAERPKGSFSTLEIQRTEQGDSAMYLCASSLNNFGSGVQPQHFGDGTRLSIL.

The rearrangement joins TRBV2 to TRBJ2-5; 11 nucleotides align to TRBD1. The CDR3 runs 16 residues. Germline V gene sequence: CDR1 SNHLY, CDR2 FYNNEI. V shed 5 bases and J 1 base; nucleotides not matched to a gene: 6. CDR3 in amino acids: CASSRTGGFSQETQYF. DNA for the CDR3: TGTGCCAGCAGTAGGACAGGGGGCTTTTCCCAAGAGACCCAGTACTTC.

This chain uses TRBV10-1 with TRBJ2-2; D call uncertain. Trimming removed 3 bases at V and 0 bases at J, with 8 bases between. The germline CDR1 and CDR2 sequences are WNHNN and SYGVQD (reference sequence). This CDR3 region has 15 residues. CDR3 sequence (DNA): TGCGCCAGCAGTGATCTCAATTCGAACACCGGGGAGCTGTTTTTT. It is translated as CASSDLNSNTGELFF.

The rearrangement joins TRBV19 to TRBJ2-1; 10 bases match TRBD1. Germline values: CDR1 LNHDA, CDR2 SQIVND (reference sequence). Losses at the gene ends were 7 bases for V and 5 bases for J; bases not matched to a gene: 5. The length of the CDR3 is 14 residues. CDR3 loop: CASKHGTGDNEQFF. CDR3 nucleotides: TGTGCCAGTAAGCACGGGACAGGGGACAATGAGCAGTTCTTC.

The chain is built from TRBV4-2 and TRBJ1-2; D not certain. Per the germline V gene, CDR1 is LGHNA and CDR2 is YNFKEQ. Trimming took off 0 bases at V and 5 bases at J, with 10 bases between the two ends. The CDR3 is 14 residues long. CDR3 in DNA: TGTGCCAGCAGCCAAGAACTAAGGACTTATGGCTACACCTTC. Protein product: CASSQELRTYGYTF.